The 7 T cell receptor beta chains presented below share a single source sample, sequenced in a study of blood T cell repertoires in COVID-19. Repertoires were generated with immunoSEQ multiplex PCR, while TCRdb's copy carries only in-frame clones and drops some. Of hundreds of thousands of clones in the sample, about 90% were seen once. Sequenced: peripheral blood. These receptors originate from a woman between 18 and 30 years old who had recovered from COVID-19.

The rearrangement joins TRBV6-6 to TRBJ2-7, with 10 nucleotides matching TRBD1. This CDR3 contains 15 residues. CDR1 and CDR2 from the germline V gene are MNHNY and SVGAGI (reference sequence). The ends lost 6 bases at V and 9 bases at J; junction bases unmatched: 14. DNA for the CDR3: TGTGCCAGCAGCCTAACGCCCCGGACAGGGGGAGTGCAGTACGTC. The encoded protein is CASSLTPRTGGVQYV.

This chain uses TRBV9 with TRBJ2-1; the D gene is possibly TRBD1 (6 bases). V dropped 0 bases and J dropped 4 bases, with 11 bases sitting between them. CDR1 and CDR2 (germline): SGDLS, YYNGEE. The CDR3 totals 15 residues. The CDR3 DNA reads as TGTGCCAGCAGCGTAGATGGCAGGGGATACAATGAGCAGTTCTTC. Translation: CASSVDGRGYNEQFF.

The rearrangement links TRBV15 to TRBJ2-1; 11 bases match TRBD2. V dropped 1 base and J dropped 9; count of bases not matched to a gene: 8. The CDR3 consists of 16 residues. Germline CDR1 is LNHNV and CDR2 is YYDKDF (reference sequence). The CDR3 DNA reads TGTGCCACCAGCAGAGTTCTTAGCGGGAGGGGGGCTGAGCAGTTCTTC. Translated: CATSRVLSGRGAEQFF.

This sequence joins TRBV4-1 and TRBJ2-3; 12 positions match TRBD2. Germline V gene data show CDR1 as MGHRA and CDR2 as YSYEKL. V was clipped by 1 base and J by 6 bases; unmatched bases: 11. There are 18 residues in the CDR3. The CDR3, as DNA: TGCGCCAGCAGCCAAGTCCCCCTAGCGGGAGGGCCGGGGGATACGCAGTATTTT. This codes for CASSQVPLAGGPGDTQYF.

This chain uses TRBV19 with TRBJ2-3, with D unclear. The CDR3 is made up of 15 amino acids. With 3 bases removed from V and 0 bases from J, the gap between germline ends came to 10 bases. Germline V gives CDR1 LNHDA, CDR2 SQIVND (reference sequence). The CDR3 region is CASSMPYPSTDTQYF. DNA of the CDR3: TGTGCCAGTAGTATGCCCTATCCTAGCACAGATACGCAGTATTTT.

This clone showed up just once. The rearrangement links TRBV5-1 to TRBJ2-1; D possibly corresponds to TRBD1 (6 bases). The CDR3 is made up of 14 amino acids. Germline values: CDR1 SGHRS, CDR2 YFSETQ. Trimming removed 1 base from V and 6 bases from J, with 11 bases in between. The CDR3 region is CASSLNRASNEQFF. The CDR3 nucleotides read TGCGCCAGCAGCTTGAACAGGGCGAGCAATGAGCAGTTCTTC.

The CDR3 DNA is TGTGCCAGCTCATCTCTAGCGGGGGGCGCGAATACGCAGTATTTT. This sequence encodes CASSSLAGGANTQYF. The chain has TRBV18 and TRBJ2-3; TRBD2 aligns across 11 bases. V was clipped by 5 bases and J by 7 bases; unmatched bases: 8. Germline CDR1 KGHSH, CDR2 LQKENI. CDR3 size: 15 residues.